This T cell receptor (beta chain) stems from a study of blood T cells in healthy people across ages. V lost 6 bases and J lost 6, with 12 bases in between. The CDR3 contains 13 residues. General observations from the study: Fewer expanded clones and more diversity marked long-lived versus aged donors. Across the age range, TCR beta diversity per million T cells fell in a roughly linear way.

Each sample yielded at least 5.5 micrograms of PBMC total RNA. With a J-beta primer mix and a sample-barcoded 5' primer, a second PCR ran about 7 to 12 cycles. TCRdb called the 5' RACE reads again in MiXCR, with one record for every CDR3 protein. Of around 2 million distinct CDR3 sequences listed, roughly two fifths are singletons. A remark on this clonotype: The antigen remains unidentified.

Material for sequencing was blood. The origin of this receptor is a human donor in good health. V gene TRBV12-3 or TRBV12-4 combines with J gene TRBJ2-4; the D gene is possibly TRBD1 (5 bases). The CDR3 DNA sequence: TGTGCCAGCAGACTATCAGGGTTAAACATTCAGTACTTC. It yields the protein CASRLSGLNIQYF.